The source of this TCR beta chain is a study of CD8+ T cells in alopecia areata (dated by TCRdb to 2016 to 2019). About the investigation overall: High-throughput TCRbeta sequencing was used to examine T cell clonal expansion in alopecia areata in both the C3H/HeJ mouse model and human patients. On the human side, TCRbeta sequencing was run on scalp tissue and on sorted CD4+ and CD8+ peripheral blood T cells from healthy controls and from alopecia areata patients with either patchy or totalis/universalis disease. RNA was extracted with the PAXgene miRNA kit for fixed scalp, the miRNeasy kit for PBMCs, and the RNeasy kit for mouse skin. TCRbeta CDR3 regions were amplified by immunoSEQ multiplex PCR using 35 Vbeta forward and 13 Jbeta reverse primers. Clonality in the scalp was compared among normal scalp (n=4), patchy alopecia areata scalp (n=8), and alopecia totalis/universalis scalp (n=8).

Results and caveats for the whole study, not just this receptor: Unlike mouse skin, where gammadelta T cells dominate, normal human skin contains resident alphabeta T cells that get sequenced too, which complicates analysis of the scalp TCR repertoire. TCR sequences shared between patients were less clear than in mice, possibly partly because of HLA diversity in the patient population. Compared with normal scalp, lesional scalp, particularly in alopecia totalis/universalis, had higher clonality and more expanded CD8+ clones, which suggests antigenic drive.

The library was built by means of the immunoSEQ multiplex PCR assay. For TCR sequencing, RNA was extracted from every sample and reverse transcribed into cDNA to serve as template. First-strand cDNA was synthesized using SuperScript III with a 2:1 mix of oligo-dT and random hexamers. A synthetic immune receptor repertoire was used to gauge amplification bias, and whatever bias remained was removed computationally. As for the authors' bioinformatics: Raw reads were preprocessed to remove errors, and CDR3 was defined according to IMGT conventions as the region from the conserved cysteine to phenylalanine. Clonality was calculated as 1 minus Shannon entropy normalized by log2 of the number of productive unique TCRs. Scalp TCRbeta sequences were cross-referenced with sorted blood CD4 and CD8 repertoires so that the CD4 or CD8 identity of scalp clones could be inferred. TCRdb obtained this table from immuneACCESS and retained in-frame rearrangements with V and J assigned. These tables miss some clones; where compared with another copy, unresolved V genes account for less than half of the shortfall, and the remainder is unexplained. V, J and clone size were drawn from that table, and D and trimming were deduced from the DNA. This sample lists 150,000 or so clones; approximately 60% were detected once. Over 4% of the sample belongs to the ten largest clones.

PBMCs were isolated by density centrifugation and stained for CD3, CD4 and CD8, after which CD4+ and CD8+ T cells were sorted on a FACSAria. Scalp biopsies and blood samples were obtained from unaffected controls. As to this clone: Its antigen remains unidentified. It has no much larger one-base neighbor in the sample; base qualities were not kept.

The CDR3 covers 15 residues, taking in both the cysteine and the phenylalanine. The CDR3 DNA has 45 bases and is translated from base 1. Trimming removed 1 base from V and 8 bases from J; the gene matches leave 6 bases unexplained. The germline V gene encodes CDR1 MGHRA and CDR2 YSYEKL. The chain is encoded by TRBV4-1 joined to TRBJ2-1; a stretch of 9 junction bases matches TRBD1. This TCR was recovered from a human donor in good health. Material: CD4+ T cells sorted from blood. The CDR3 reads CASSQVGTGRDEQFF. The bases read TGCGCCAGCAGCCAAGTGGGGACAGGGAGGGATGAGCAGTTCTTC.